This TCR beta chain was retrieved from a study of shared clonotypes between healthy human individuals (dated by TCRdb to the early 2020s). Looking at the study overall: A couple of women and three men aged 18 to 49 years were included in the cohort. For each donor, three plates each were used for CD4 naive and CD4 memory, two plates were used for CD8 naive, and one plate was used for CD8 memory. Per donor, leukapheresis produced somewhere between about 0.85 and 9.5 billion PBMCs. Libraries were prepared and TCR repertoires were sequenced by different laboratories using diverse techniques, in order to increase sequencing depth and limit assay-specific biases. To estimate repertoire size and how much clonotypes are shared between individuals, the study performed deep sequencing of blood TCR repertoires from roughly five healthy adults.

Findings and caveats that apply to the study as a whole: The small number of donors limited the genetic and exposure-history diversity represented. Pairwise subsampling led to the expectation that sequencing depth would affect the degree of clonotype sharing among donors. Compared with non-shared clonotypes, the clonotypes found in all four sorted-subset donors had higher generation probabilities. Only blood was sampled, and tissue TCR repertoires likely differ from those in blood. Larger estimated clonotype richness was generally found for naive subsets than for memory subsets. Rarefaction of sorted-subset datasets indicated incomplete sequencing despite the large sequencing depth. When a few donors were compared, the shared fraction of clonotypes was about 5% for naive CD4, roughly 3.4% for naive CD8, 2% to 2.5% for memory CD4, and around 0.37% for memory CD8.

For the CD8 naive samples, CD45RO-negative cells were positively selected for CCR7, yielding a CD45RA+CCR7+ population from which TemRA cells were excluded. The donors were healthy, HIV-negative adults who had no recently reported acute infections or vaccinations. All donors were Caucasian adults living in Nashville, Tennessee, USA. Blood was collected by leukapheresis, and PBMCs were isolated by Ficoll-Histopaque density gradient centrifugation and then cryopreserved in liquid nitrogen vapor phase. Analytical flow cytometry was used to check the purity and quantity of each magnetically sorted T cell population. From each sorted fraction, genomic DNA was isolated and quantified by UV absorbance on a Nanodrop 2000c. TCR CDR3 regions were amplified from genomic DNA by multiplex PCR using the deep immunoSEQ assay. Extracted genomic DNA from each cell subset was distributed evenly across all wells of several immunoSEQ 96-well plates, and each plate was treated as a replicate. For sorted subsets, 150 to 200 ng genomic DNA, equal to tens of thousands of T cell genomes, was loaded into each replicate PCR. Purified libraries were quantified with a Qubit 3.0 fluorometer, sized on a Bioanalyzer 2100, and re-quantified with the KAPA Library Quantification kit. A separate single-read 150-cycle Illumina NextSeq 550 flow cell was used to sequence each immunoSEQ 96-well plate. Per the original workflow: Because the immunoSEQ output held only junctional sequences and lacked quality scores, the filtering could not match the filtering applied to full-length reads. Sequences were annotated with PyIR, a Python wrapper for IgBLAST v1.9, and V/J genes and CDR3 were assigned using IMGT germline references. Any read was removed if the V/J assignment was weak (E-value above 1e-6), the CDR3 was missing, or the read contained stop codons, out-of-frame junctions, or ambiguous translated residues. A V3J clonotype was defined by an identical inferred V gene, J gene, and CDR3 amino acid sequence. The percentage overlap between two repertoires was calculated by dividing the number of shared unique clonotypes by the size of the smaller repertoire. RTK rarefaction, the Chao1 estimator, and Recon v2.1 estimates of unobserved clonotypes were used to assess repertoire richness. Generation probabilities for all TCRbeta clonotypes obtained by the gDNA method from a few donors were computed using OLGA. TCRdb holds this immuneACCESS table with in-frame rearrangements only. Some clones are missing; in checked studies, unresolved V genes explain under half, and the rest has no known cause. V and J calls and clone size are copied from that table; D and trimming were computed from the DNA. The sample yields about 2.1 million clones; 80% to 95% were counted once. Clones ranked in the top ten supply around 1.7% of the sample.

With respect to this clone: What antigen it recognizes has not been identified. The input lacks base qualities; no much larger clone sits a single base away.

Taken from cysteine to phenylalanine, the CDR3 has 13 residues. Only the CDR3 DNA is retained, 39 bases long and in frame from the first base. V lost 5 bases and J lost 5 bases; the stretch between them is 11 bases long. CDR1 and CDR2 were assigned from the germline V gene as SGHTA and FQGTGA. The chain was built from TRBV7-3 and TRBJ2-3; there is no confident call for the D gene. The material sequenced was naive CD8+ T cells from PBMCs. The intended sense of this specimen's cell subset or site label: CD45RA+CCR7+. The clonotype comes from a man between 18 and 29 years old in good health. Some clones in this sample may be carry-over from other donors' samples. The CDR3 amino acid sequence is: CASSPSRGDTQYF. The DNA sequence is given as TGTGCCAGCAGCCCATCCCGCGGAGATACGCAGTATTTT.